Listed here are 29 T cell receptor beta chains from one sample, sequenced in a study of identical twins. MiXCR, applied by TCRdb to the 5' RACE reads, yields one record per CDR3 protein. The table includes about 300,000 distinct CDR3 sequences, around 12% detected once. The sample was also reused in another study, on yellow fever vaccine responses in identical twins.

Sequences were obtained from CD8+ T cells sorted from blood. The source of these receptors is a woman aged 18-35 years in good health.

This chain links TRBV24-1 with TRBJ2-1, with D unclear. This CDR3 is 12 amino acids long. The germline V and J ends were trimmed by 7 bases and 5 bases, with 8 bases remaining between them. Germline lookup yields CDR1 KGHDR and CDR2 SFDVKD. CDR3 protein: CATRGSNNEQFF. DNA for the CDR3: TGTGCCACCAGGGGGTCGAACAATGAGCAGTTCTTC.

The genes are TRBV24-1 and TRBJ2-5, with 7 positions matching TRBD2. Germline V lookup: CDR1 KGHDR, CDR2 SFDVKD. The CDR3 extends over 12 amino acids. The trim removed 2 bases at V and 8 bases at J, leaving 1 base unmatched. CDR3 coding DNA: TGTGCCACCAGTGATTCGGGGGGAACCCAGTACTTC. This sequence encodes CATSDSGGTQYF.

This clonotype was seen repeatedly, ten times or more. The V and J genes are TRBV12-3 or TRBV12-4 and TRBJ2-1, with D perhaps being TRBD1 or TRBD2 (5 bases each). The CDR3 contains 15 residues. V lost 5 bases to trimming and J lost 1 base, with 12 bases between them. The CDR3 DNA is TGTGCCAGCAGTGTCCGTGGGGGTTCCTACAATGAGCAGTTCTTC. Protein: CASSVRGGSYNEQFF.

The chain uses TRBV7-8 and TRBJ2-7; D is undetermined. The CDR3 is 14 amino acids. With 0 bases removed from V and 6 bases from J, the gap between germline ends came to 12 bases. CDR1 SGHVS and CDR2 FQNEAQ come from the germline V gene. CDR3 amino acids: CASSLAEGAGEQYV. In nucleotides, the CDR3 is TGTGCCAGCAGCTTAGCAGAAGGTGCCGGCGAGCAGTACGTC.

The chain uses TRBV12-3 or TRBV12-4 and TRBJ1-2, with 8 bases lining up with TRBD1. The CDR3 is 13 amino acids. With V trimmed by 7 bases and J by 6 bases, 7 bases remained unmatched. CDR3 sequence: CASNPQGGDGYTF. Here the CDR3 DNA reads TGTGCCAGCAATCCACAGGGGGGGGATGGCTACACCTTC.

This clonotype occurred a few times. V usage is TRBV20-1 and J usage is TRBJ2-7, with 8 positions matching TRBD1. Germline CDR1 is DFQATT and CDR2 is SNEGSKA (reference sequence). The CDR3 has 11 residues. V lost 6 bases and J lost 7; bases outside the gene matches: 5. The CDR3 loop reads CSARGHAEQYF. In DNA form, the CDR3 reads TGCAGTGCCAGGGGGCATGCAGAGCAGTACTTC.

The chain combines TRBV15 with TRBJ2-1, with D possibly matching TRBD2 (5 bases). Germline values: CDR1 LNHNV, CDR2 YYDKDF (reference sequence). Trimming took 8 bases from V and 3 from J, leaving 17 bases between them. The CDR3 is 15 residues long. The CDR3 DNA reads as TGTGCCACCCGACCCGGAGGAAAGAACTACAATGAGCAGTTCTTC. Protein sequence: CATRPGGKNYNEQFF. Full variable domain (rest looked up from reference TRBV15 and TRBJ2-1): DAMVIQNPRYQVTQFGKPVTLSCSQTLNHNVMYWYQQKSSQAPKLLFHYYDKDFNNEADTPDNFQSRRPNTSFCFLDIRSPGLGDTAMYLCATRPGGKNYNEQFFGPGTRLTVL.

The table lists this clonotype with many counts. The chain has TRBV6-1 and TRBJ2-1, with 7 bases aligning to TRBD2. The J segment lost 3 bases and the V segment lost 7 bases, leaving 6 bases of the junction unmatched. In germline, CDR1 is MNHNS, CDR2 SASEGT. The length of the CDR3 is 14 residues. The CDR3 DNA reads TGTGCCAGCATCCCTAGCGGCTTCTACAATGAGCAGTTCTTC. Protein: CASIPSGFYNEQFF.

In this sample, this clonotype turned up many times. The chain combines TRBV12-3 or TRBV12-4 with TRBJ2-1; 10 bases match TRBD2. The CDR3 is 17 amino acids. V lost 6 bases to trimming and J lost 3 bases; unmatched junction nucleotides: 11. In DNA, the CDR3 is TGTGCCAGCAGCCTAACAGCTAGCGGGGGAAACTACAATGAGCAGTTCTTC. It specifies CASSLTASGGNYNEQFF.

The table lists this clonotype with many counts. This rearrangement joins TRBV6-1 to TRBJ2-2; no clear D. Germline CDR1 reads MNHNS; CDR2 reads SASEGT. The CDR3 totals 14 residues. V lost 9 bases to trimming and J lost 2 bases, with 13 bases between them. This CDR3 is CASVSTTNTGELFF. In DNA form, the CDR3 reads TGTGCCAGTGTGTCTACCACAAACACCGGGGAGCTGTTTTTT.

V and J are TRBV19 and TRBJ2-3, with D maybe TRBD1 (5 bases). From germline, CDR1 is LNHDA and CDR2 SQIVND (reference sequence). The CDR3 covers 15 residues. With 3 bases removed from V and 2 bases from J, the gap between germline ends came to 12 bases. The DNA of the CDR3 is TGTGCCAGTAGTATCGTTTGGGGCACCACAGATACGCAGTATTTT. It yields the protein CASSIVWGTTDTQYF.

The CDR3 sequence: CASSREQHYNEQFF. The CDR3, as DNA: TGCGCCAGCAGCCGCGAACAGCACTACAATGAGCAGTTCTTC. The chain employs TRBV4-1 and TRBJ2-1; D is unclear. V was trimmed by 4 bases and J by 3 bases, leaving 10 bases between them. Germline-derived CDR1 and CDR2 are MGHRA and YSYEKL. This CDR3 comprises 14 residues.

This clonotype occurred a few times. V and J are TRBV18 and TRBJ2-2; D call uncertain. CDR1 and CDR2 (germline): KGHSH, LQKENI. Trimming left V 5 bases short and J 1 base short, with 11 bases between. This CDR3 is 15 amino acids long. The DNA for the CDR3 is TGTGCCAGCTCAGCAAACAACAGGAACACCGGGGAGCTGTTTTTT. This translates into CASSANNRNTGELFF.

The chain has TRBV7-9 and TRBJ2-5, with 10 positions matching TRBD2. The ends lost 2 bases at V and 4 bases at J; junction bases unmatched: 7. In germline, CDR1 is SEHNR, CDR2 FQNEAQ (reference sequence). CDR3 size: 16 residues. The CDR3 protein is CASSLSPSGSRETQYF. CDR3 in DNA: TGTGCCAGCAGCTTATCGCCTAGCGGGAGCAGAGAGACCCAGTACTTC.

This clonotype was seen a handful of times. CDR3: CASSPAAGALHF. As DNA, the CDR3 is TGTGCCAGCAGTCCCGCCGCCGGGGCCCTCCACTTT. This chain links TRBV12-3 or TRBV12-4 with TRBJ1-6; D is undetermined. V dropped 5 bases and J dropped 14 bases, with 13 bases sitting between them. The CDR3 consists of 12 residues.

This clonotype was counted a few times. The gene calls are TRBV28 and TRBJ2-7, with a tentative D call TRBD2 (6 bases). V dropped 8 bases and J dropped 2 bases, with 13 bases sitting between them. The germline V gene has CDR1 MDHEN and CDR2 SYDVKM. The CDR3 consists of 13 residues. This chain's CDR3 is CASESTGAYEQYV. The CDR3 nucleotides are TGTGCCAGCGAGTCTACGGGGGCCTACGAGCAGTACGTC.

Only a few counts were recorded for this clonotype. The rearrangement uses TRBV20-1 and TRBJ2-2; D gene ambiguous. Germline V CDR1 and CDR2: DFQATT, SNEGSKA (reference sequence). The length of the CDR3 is 16 residues. The V gene lost 0 bases and the J gene lost 0 bases, with 11 bases spanning the gap. The CDR3: CSARDRSDPNTGELFF. CDR3 bases: TGCAGTGCTAGAGATCGCAGCGATCCGAACACCGGGGAGCTGTTTTTT.

The rearrangement links TRBV10-3 to TRBJ2-3; 15 nucleotides match TRBD2. The trim removed 8 bases at V and 1 base at J, leaving 13 bases unmatched. Germline CDR1 reads ENHRY; CDR2 reads SYGVKD. The CDR3 runs 19 residues. The CDR3 bases are TGTGCCATCGGAAGAACGCGGACTAGCGGGGGGGGAGGCACAGATACGCAGTATTTT. This sequence encodes CAIGRTRTSGGGGTDTQYF.

This clonotype was detected only a few times. The J gene is TRBJ2-7, the V gene TRBV4-1; 9 nucleotides line up with TRBD2. The length of the CDR3 is 14 residues. Germline CDR1 and CDR2: MGHRA and YSYEKL. Trimming cost V 4 bases and J 2 bases; bases outside gene matches: 3. This CDR3 reads CASSPAGGAYEQYF. CDR3 sequence (DNA): TGCGCCAGCAGCCCCGCGGGAGGGGCCTACGAGCAGTACTTC.

This clonotype was recorded many times. This chain connects TRBV4-1 to TRBJ2-7, with 9 bases fitting TRBD2. The V segment lost 6 bases and the J segment 4 bases; nucleotides outside the gene matches: 10. The CDR3 contains 15 residues. Germline V lookup: CDR1 MGHRA, CDR2 YSYEKL. The DNA of the CDR3 is TGCGCCAGCAGTCAACTGGTAGCGGGAGATTACGAGCAGTACTTC. It yields the protein CASSQLVAGDYEQYF.

This clonotype was picked up a small number of times. The chain links TRBV5-1 to TRBJ2-6; 7 bases are shared with TRBD1. J was trimmed by 2 bases and V by 2 bases; bases with no gene match: 10. Germline CDR1 SGHRS, CDR2 YFSETQ. The CDR3 covers 18 residues. The CDR3 region has the DNA TGCGCCAGCAGCTTCTTTGACAGGGCAAAAACTGGGGCCAACGTCCTGACTTTC. Translating gives CASSFFDRAKTGANVLTF.

CDR3 coding DNA: TGCAGCGTTGAAGATTCTAGCGGGAAATACAATGAGCAGTTCTTC. This encodes CSVEDSSGKYNEQFF. V gene TRBV29-1 combines with J gene TRBJ2-1; 9 bases are a match to TRBD2. This CDR3 comprises 15 residues. The ends lost 0 bases at V and 4 bases at J; junction bases unmatched: 4. Germline assignment: CDR1 SQVTM and CDR2 ANQGSEA.

V and J are TRBV6-2 or TRBV6-3 and TRBJ2-1; 7 positions agree with TRBD2. Looked up from germline, CDR1 is MNHEY and CDR2 is SVGEGT. The CDR3 is made up of 16 amino acids. The trim removed 4 bases at V and 0 bases at J, leaving 6 bases unmatched. The CDR3 nucleotides read TGTGCCAGCAGTTTAAGACTAGCTGGCTCCTACAATGAGCAGTTCTTC. It codes for CASSLRLAGSYNEQFF.

The V call is TRBV5-1, the J call TRBJ2-7, with D hard to call. CDR3 length equals 13 residues. The germline CDR1 and CDR2 sequences are SGHRS and YFSETQ. V was shortened by 5 bases and J by 3 bases, with 12 bases between the two germline ends. CDR3 in DNA: TGCGCCAGCAGAAACCTACAAAACTACGAGCAGTACTTC. This sequence encodes CASRNLQNYEQYF.

The chain links TRBV27 to TRBJ2-7, with 7 bases fitting TRBD1. Trimming cost V 0 bases and J 4 bases; bases outside gene matches: 6. Germline-derived CDR1 and CDR2 are MNHEY and SMNVEV (reference sequence). This CDR3 is 15 amino acids long. This chain's CDR3 is CASSLSGQTLYEQYV. The DNA of the CDR3 is TGTGCCAGCAGTTTATCGGGACAGACACTTTACGAGCAGTACGTC.

There are a few counts of this clonotype. This chain connects TRBV7-9 to TRBJ2-4, with 9 bases fitting TRBD2. In germline, CDR1 is SEHNR, CDR2 FQNEAQ (reference sequence). The CDR3 runs to 17 residues. Germline trimming cut 5 bases from V and 2 bases from J; bases unmatched to any gene: 10. The CDR3 region has the DNA TGTGCCAGCAGCAGGCCGAATAGCGGGAGTTCCAAAAACATTCAGTACTTC. This encodes CASSRPNSGSSKNIQYF.

The rearrangement uses TRBV12-3 or TRBV12-4 and TRBJ1-1; D gene ambiguous. The V and J ends lost 2 bases and 3 bases respectively, with 10 bases between them. This CDR3 is 14 amino acids long. Written as DNA, the CDR3 is TGTGCCAGCAGTTTAAACGGCGGGGACACTGAAGCTTTCTTT. Translated: CASSLNGGDTEAFF.

This clonotype showed up many times. V gene TRBV29-1 combines with J gene TRBJ2-7, with 13 bases matching TRBD2. The CDR3 has 17 amino acids. Germline CDR1 reads SQVTM; CDR2 reads ANQGSEA. Trimming removed 5 bases from V and 4 bases from J; junction bases left unmatched: 14. As DNA, the CDR3 is TGCAGCGTTCAGGGGGGGACTAGCGGGACGTCAGCATACGAGCAGTACTTC. Protein: CSVQGGTSGTSAYEQYF.

This clonotype was picked up a small number of times. The chain links TRBV27 to TRBJ2-5; 12 bases match TRBD2. The CDR3 extends over 15 amino acids. J gave up 5 bases and V 2 bases, and 3 bases lay outside the gene matches. Germline CDR1 and CDR2: MNHEY and SMNVEV (reference sequence). The CDR3 spells CASSLLAGGPETQYF. DNA for the CDR3: TGTGCCAGCAGTTTACTAGCGGGAGGGCCGGAGACCCAGTACTTC.